Shown below are 26 T cell receptor beta chains from a single sample sequenced in a study of T cell responses to AZD1222 COVID-19 vaccine. TCRdb keeps only in-frame clones here, not all; method: immunoSEQ multiplex PCR. This table has around 66,000 clones, roughly 84% appearing once. Sample: peripheral blood, taken on day 0 of AZD1222 vaccination. The source of these receptors is an adult in good health.

The chain employs TRBV6-5 and TRBJ2-3, with D possibly being TRBD1 (6 bases). The germline CDR1 and CDR2 sequences are MNHEY and SVGAGI. V lost 10 bases, J lost 7 bases, and 18 bases lay in between. The CDR3 sequence is 13 residues long. The CDR3 region is CATGPGDINTQYF. The CDR3, as DNA: TGTGCCACCGGACCAGGGGATATAAATACGCAGTATTTT.

V usage is TRBV11-3 and J usage is TRBJ2-7; D is uncertain. Germline V gene data show CDR1 as SGHNT and CDR2 as YENEEA. The CDR3 has 20 residues. Trimming shortened V by 5 bases and J by 3 bases, and 32 bases separated the two germline ends. The CDR3 protein is CASSPNSGFRNTRLLYEQYF. CDR3 in DNA: TGTGCCAGCAGCCCAAATTCAGGTTTTCGTAACACAAGGCTCCTCTACGAGCAGTACTTC.

The rearrangement joins TRBV5-6 to TRBJ1-2; the D is unclear. The CDR3 sequence is 15 residues long. V lost 4 bases and J lost 0, with 13 bases in between. CDR1 is SGHDT and CDR2 is YYEEEE in the germline V gene. The CDR3 sequence is CASSEVGEANYGYTF. CDR3 in DNA: TGTGCCAGCAGCGAGGTTGGAGAGGCTAACTATGGCTACACCTTC.

V gene TRBV28 combines with J gene TRBJ1-1, with no clear D. CDR3 length equals 14 residues. With 7 bases removed from V and 1 base from J, the gap between germline ends came to 13 bases. Germline V gives CDR1 MDHEN, CDR2 SYDVKM. The CDR3 loop reads CASTFPGSNTEAFF. The CDR3, as DNA: TGTGCCAGCACCTTCCCGGGCTCGAACACTGAAGCTTTCTTT.

This clone was seen just once. The chain recombines TRBV25-1 with TRBJ1-1, with D possibly TRBD1 on 5 matching bases. This CDR3 is 15 amino acids long. The germline V and J ends were trimmed by 0 bases and 0 bases, with 8 bases remaining between them. From germline, CDR1 is MGHDK and CDR2 SYGVNS. CDR3 DNA: TGTGCCAGCAGTGAATATGCAGGGATGAACACTGAAGCTTTCTTT. As protein: CASSEYAGMNTEAFF.

This chain links TRBV7-9 with TRBJ2-7; TRBD2 agrees at 8 bases. CDR1 is SEHNR, CDR2 FQNEAQ, per germline (reference sequence). V was pared by 5 bases and J by 3 bases, with 15 bases of the junction left unmatched. CDR3 length equals 17 residues. The DNA for the CDR3 is TGTGCCAGCAGCCCCGCCGGGGGGGTCTTTTCAAACTACGAGCAGTACTTC. Amino acid sequence: CASSPAGGVFSNYEQYF.

This sequence joins TRBV19 and TRBJ1-6, with D perhaps matching TRBD1 (6 bases). Germline CDR1 is LNHDA and CDR2 is SQIVND (reference sequence). The CDR3 loop spans 15 amino acids. Trimming took off 3 bases at V and 6 bases at J, with 12 bases between the two ends. CDR3 DNA: TGTGCCAGTAGTATCACAGGGCAGCTTAATTCACCCCTCCACTTT. Translation gives CASSITGQLNSPLHF.

Only a few counts were recorded for this clone. The chain recombines TRBV19 with TRBJ1-1; no clear D gene. Germline CDR1 and CDR2: LNHDA and SQIVND (reference sequence). Between the trimmed V and J ends, which lost 7 bases and 2 bases, there was a span of 8 bases. The CDR3 extends over 12 amino acids. In DNA form, the CDR3 reads TGTGCCAGTAAAACGGGAAACACTGAAGCTTTCTTT. As protein: CASKTGNTEAFF.

Here the CDR3 DNA reads TGTGCCAGCAGTCGGGCTACCTACGAGCAGTACTTC. Its translation: CASSRATYEQYF. V and J are TRBV3-1 (or the pseudogene TRBV3-2) and TRBJ2-7, with D unresolved. The CDR3 extends over 12 amino acids. V lost 6 bases, J lost 2 bases, and 8 bases lay in between. CDR1 and CDR2 (germline): LGHDT, YNNKEL (reference sequence).

V usage is TRBV9 and J usage is TRBJ1-2; 10 bases line up with TRBD1. The ends lost 4 bases at V and 6 bases at J; junction bases unmatched: 12. Germline lookup yields CDR1 SGDLS and CDR2 YYNGEE. The CDR3 runs to 16 residues. The chain's CDR3 is CASSLYRDRGEDGYTF. CDR3 in DNA: TGTGCCAGCAGCCTCTACCGGGACAGGGGAGAGGATGGCTACACCTTC.

CDR3 in amino acids: CASSLAHRGYNEQFF. CDR3 nucleotides: TGTGCCAGCAGCTTAGCCCACAGGGGCTACAATGAGCAGTTCTTC. The rearrangement joins TRBV11-3 to TRBJ2-1; 7 bases fit TRBD1. This CDR3 region has 15 residues. The ends lost 1 base at V and 3 bases at J; junction bases unmatched: 3. Per the germline V gene, CDR1 is SGHNT and CDR2 is YENEEA.

This chain links TRBV4-1 with TRBJ2-2; TRBD2 matches at 13 bases. Germline CDR1 and CDR2: MGHRA and YSYEKL. The CDR3 extends over 17 amino acids. V gave up 4 bases and J gave up 0 bases; unmatched junction bases: 2. The CDR3 DNA is TGCGCCAGCAGCCTCGGGACTAGCGGGACGAACACCGGGGAGCTGTTTTTT. It translates to CASSLGTSGTNTGELFF.

The chain couples TRBV9 to TRBJ2-1; TRBD1 agrees at 9 bases. Germline lookup yields CDR1 SGDLS and CDR2 YYNGEE. V shed 0 bases, J shed 6 bases, and the junction held 10 bases outside the gene matches. The CDR3 is made up of 17 amino acids. The CDR3 spells CASSVADRGQGTNEQFF. CDR3 nucleotide sequence: TGTGCCAGCAGCGTAGCTGATAGGGGACAGGGAACCAATGAGCAGTTCTTC. The variable domain in full, completed from reference TRBV9 and TRBJ2-1, reads DSGVTQTPKHLITATGQRVTLRCSPRSGDLSVYWYQQSLDQGLQFLIQYYNGEERAKGNILERFSAQQFPDLHSELNLSSLELGDSALYFCASSVADRGQGTNEQFFGPGTRLTVL.

V and J are TRBV7-9 and TRBJ2-1, with 7 bases identical to TRBD2. The CDR3 has 15 residues. With 1 base clipped from V and 12 bases from J, the junction kept 12 bases outside the gene matches. Germline CDR1 is SEHNR and CDR2 is FQNEAQ (reference sequence). CDR3 DNA: TGTGCCAGCAGCTTAGACGGGGGTAGCGGGCTGACGCAGTTCTTC. This codes for CASSLDGGSGLTQFF.

V gene TRBV2 combines with J gene TRBJ1-1, with D unclear. Germline CDR1 SNHLY, CDR2 FYNNEI. V lost 3 bases and J 3 bases, leaving 8 bases between the germline ends. The CDR3 is made up of 13 amino acids. CDR3 nucleotide sequence: TGTGCCAGCAGTGAGATGGAGGACACTGAAGCTTTCTTT. Amino acids: CASSEMEDTEAFF.

The V call is TRBV3-1 (or the pseudogene TRBV3-2), the J call TRBJ2-5, with D tentatively TRBD1 or TRBD2 (5 bases each). Between the trimmed V and J ends, which lost 0 bases and 3 bases, there was a span of 11 bases. The germline V gene has CDR1 LGHDT and CDR2 YNNKEL (reference sequence). The CDR3 runs 15 residues. CDR3 in amino acids: CASSQEQGRKETQYF. Here the CDR3 DNA reads TGTGCCAGCAGCCAAGAGCAGGGACGGAAAGAGACCCAGTACTTC.

The chain joins TRBV13 to TRBJ2-7, with TRBD1 identical over 9 bases. The J segment lost 3 bases and the V segment lost 2 bases, leaving 2 bases of the junction unmatched. CDR3 length: 14 amino acids. Germline loops: CDR1 PRHDT, CDR2 FYEKMQ (reference sequence). DNA of the CDR3: TGTGCCAGCAGCTTAATGGGACAGGGCTACGAGCAGTACTTC. It encodes CASSLMGQGYEQYF.

The V and J genes are TRBV7-6 and TRBJ1-2; D is unresolved. Germline loops: CDR1 SGHVS, CDR2 FNYEAQ. V lost 2 bases and J 4 bases, leaving 8 bases between the germline ends. There are 13 residues in the CDR3. The chain's CDR3 is CASSLTGSYGYTF. CDR3 bases: TGTGCCAGCAGCTTAACGGGGTCCTATGGCTACACCTTC. Filled out from reference TRBV7-6 and TRBJ1-2, the complete variable domain reads GAGVSQSPRYKVTKRGQDVALRCDPISGHVSLYWYRQALGQGPEFLTYFNYEAQQDKSGLPNDRFSAERPEGSISTLTIQRTEQRDSAMYRCASSLTGSYGYTFGSGTRLTVV.

V gene TRBV9 combines with J gene TRBJ2-5; D is unresolved. The V and J ends lost 0 bases and 5 bases respectively, with 11 bases between them. The CDR3 extends over 14 amino acids. Germline loops: CDR1 SGDLS, CDR2 YYNGEE. CDR3 sequence: CASSVAVAQETQYF. The CDR3 DNA reads TGTGCCAGCAGCGTAGCTGTCGCCCAGGAGACCCAGTACTTC.

The V gene is TRBV6-5, the J gene TRBJ2-1; 7 bases match TRBD1. J gave up 7 bases and V 1 base, and 4 bases lay outside the gene matches. Germline V lookup: CDR1 MNHEY, CDR2 SVGAGI. The CDR3 runs 14 residues. The CDR3, as DNA: TGTGCCAGCAGTTACTGGAGACAGGGAAATGAGCAGTTCTTC. Translation: CASSYWRQGNEQFF.

The chain combines TRBV20-1 with TRBJ1-2; D is ambiguous. This CDR3 has 10 amino acids. Trimming removed 7 bases at V and 4 bases at J, with 7 bases between. The germline V gene has CDR1 DFQATT and CDR2 SNEGSKA (reference sequence). The CDR3 sequence: CSGASYGYTF. The CDR3 DNA follows: TGCAGTGGGGCCTCCTATGGCTACACCTTC.

This chain links TRBV6-5 with TRBJ1-1, with D uncertain. There are 13 residues in the CDR3. V shed 4 bases and J shed 4 bases, with 10 bases lying between them. CDR1 and CDR2 (germline): MNHEY, SVGAGI. DNA for the CDR3: TGTGCCAGCAGTTCGCGGCTCAGCACTGAAGCTTTCTTT. Amino acids: CASSSRLSTEAFF.

V and J are TRBV3-1 (or the pseudogene TRBV3-2) and TRBJ1-1, with TRBD1 matching 7 bases. There are 13 residues in the CDR3. Germline V CDR1 and CDR2: LGHDT, YNNKEL (reference sequence). The V gene end was trimmed by 5 bases and the J gene end by 14 bases; junction bases not matched to a gene: 14. CDR3 sequence reads: CASSYNYRGVGFF. CDR3 DNA: TGTGCCAGCAGCTATAATTACAGGGGAGTGGGATTCTTT.

This chain uses TRBV12-3 or TRBV12-4 with TRBJ1-2; D gene unclear. This CDR3 is 13 amino acids long. The V gene lost 1 base and the J gene lost 10 bases, with 13 bases spanning the gap. CDR3 sequence: CASSLDSPSDYTF. CDR3 DNA sequence: TGTGCCAGCAGTTTAGACAGTCCCTCCGACTACACCTTC.

This chain uses TRBV28 with TRBJ1-3; 11 nucleotides agree with TRBD1. V lost 5 bases to trimming and J lost 4 bases; unmatched junction nucleotides: 7. The germline gives CDR1 MDHEN, CDR2 SYDVKM. This CDR3 spans 16 amino acids. The CDR3 reads CASSPGDRGGGNTIYF. DNA of the CDR3: TGTGCCAGCAGTCCGGGGGACAGGGGGGGAGGAAACACCATATATTTT.

V usage is TRBV2 and J usage is TRBJ1-5; 7 bases match TRBD1. CDR3 length: 15 amino acids. With V trimmed by 6 bases and J by 3 bases, 8 bases remained unmatched. Per the germline V gene, CDR1 is SNHLY and CDR2 is FYNNEI. The CDR3 DNA sequence: TGTGCCAGCAGGAAGGACAGGCTAGCCAATCAGCCCCAGCATTTT. Translated, it gives CASRKDRLANQPQHF.